Reported below is one TCR beta chain. As yet, its antigen is unknown. This same CDR3 is encoded by further DNA sequences in the sample. Germline lookup yields CDR1 GTSNPN and CDR2 SVGIG (reference sequence). The ends lost 5 bases at V and 4 bases at J; junction bases unmatched: 4. The CDR3 runs to 12 residues. The sample belongs to a study of shared clonotypes between healthy human individuals. Study-level findings and limits: Clonotype sharing among the donors was expected to vary with sequencing depth.

200 ng DNA, about 28,000 T cell genomes, went into each sorted-subset replicate PCR. Authors' data handling: ImmunoSEQ output held junction-only sequences without quality scores, so filtering differed. Some clones are missing from TCRdb's copy, which holds only in-frame ones; the method was immunoSEQ multiplex PCR. Clone size and the V and J calls come from that table; the DNA yielded D and trimming. Counted here are approximately 980,000 clones, 70% to 85% occurring once; the ten biggest clones make up approximately 1.5%. The sequenced material came from memory CD4+ T cells sorted from blood. Subset given: CD45RA-negative fraction. V gene TRBV30 combines with J gene TRBJ2-5; 7 bases map to TRBD1. The sequence was collected from a man aged 18 to 30 in good health. CDR3 in amino acids: CAWGRQGETQYF. CDR3 DNA: TGTGCCTGGGGCCGACAGGGAGAGACCCAGTACTTC.